A single sample gave rise to the 6 T cell receptor beta chains below, sequenced in a study of OX40 agonist ivuxolimab in advanced cancers. Using immunoSEQ multiplex PCR, the repertoire was profiled, and TCRdb retains in-frame clones only, with some absent. The sample shows roughly 100,000 clones, roughly 91% of them seen only once. The sample was CD4+ or CD8+ T cells sorted from blood, taken in a trial of the OX40 agonist ivuxolimab. Receptor source: an adult with an advanced solid tumor such as melanoma, head and neck, liver or kidney cancer.

This chain joins TRBV11-3 and TRBJ2-1; D uncertain. The V end was cut by 0 bases, the J end by 7 bases, with 7 bases between. The germline CDR1 and CDR2 sequences are SGHNT and YENEEA. The CDR3 extends over 13 amino acids. CDR3 coding DNA: TGTGCCAGCAGCTTAGATTTGGGGAATGAGCAGTTCTTC. Its protein is CASSLDLGNEQFF.

A remark on this clone: One end of the junction is discordant with germline, which a read error may explain. This rearrangement joins TRBV10-3 to TRBJ2-1; TRBD2 matches at 15 bases. The V gene's germline CDR1 is ENHRY and CDR2 SYGVKD. CDR3 size: 15 residues. The DNA of the CDR3 is TGTGCCGTCAGAGACCCGGGACTAGCGGGGGGAGGGCAGTTCTTC. Protein sequence: CAVRDPGLAGGGQFF.

This chain joins TRBV15 and TRBJ2-5, with a tentative D call TRBD2 (5 bases). Germline CDR1 and CDR2: LNHNV and YYDKDF (reference sequence). The CDR3 length is 16 residues. V was cut by 0 bases and J by 1 base, with 12 bases left in between. The CDR3 here is CATSRDKAAAQETQYF. DNA of the CDR3: TGTGCCACCAGCAGAGACAAAGCGGCGGCCCAAGAGACCCAGTACTTC.

Here the CDR3 DNA reads TGTGCCTGGATGAGTCTTTCGGCAGGGGGAAGCTTCTCTGGGGCCAACGTCCTGACTTTC. It codes for CAWMSLSAGGSFSGANVLTF. The chain joins TRBV30 to TRBJ2-6; 7 bases line up with TRBD1. The CDR3 covers 20 residues. The germline gives CDR1 GTSNPN, CDR2 SVGIG (reference sequence). Germline trimming cut 4 bases from V and 0 bases from J; bases unmatched to any gene: 18.

The chain is built from TRBV6-1 and TRBJ1-1; maybe TRBD1 (5 bases). Germline V gene lookup returns CDR1 MNHNS and CDR2 SASEGT. Trimming removed 4 bases at V and 5 bases at J, with 5 bases between. CDR3 length: 11 amino acids. CDR3 region: CASSAGTEAFF. The CDR3 coding sequence is TGTGCCAGCAGTGCAGGGACTGAAGCTTTCTTT.

The V and J genes are TRBV5-6 and TRBJ2-2; 7 bases are a match to TRBD1. CDR1 SGHDT and CDR2 YYEEEE come from the germline V gene. Trimming removed 4 bases from V and 5 bases from J; junction bases left unmatched: 8. CDR3 length: 15 amino acids. The CDR3 loop reads CASSRGQRRTGELFF. In DNA form, the CDR3 reads TGTGCCAGCAGCCGGGGACAGCGGAGGACCGGGGAGCTGTTTTTT. Using reference TRBV5-6 and TRBJ2-2 for the parts outside the CDR3, the full variable domain is DAGVTQSPTHLIKTRGQQVTLRCSPKSGHDTVSWYQQALGQGPQFIFQYYEEEERQRGNFPDRFSGHQFPNYSSELNVNALLLGDSALYLCASSRGQRRTGELFFGEGSRLTVL.